Each of the 23 T cell receptor beta chains below was sequenced from the same sample in a study of blood T cell repertoires in COVID-19. Here immunoSEQ multiplex PCR was the method, and the copy in TCRdb shows in-frame clones only, minus some. The table has around 160,000 clones, approximately 80% seen once. Source material: peripheral blood. Receptors were obtained from a man in his sixties with active or convalescent COVID-19.

The chain couples TRBV5-5 to TRBJ2-5, with TRBD2 matching 8 bases. Unmatched junction bases numbered 14, after V lost 1 base and J lost 0 bases. Germline assignment: CDR1 SGHKS and CDR2 YYEKEE (reference sequence). The CDR3 is 19 residues long. CDR3 nucleotides: TGTGCCAGCAGCTTGCGTCCAGGCCGTCCTAGCGGGCACCAAGAGACCCAGTACTTC. It yields the protein CASSLRPGRPSGHQETQYF.

The chain couples TRBV7-8 to TRBJ1-2; 7 bases agree with TRBD1. V lost 2 bases and J lost 3; bases outside the gene matches: 6. CDR1 and CDR2 (germline): SGHVS, FQNEAQ. The CDR3 has 15 residues. The CDR3 coding sequence is TGTGCCAGCAGCTTAAGCGACAGGGTTGACTATGGCTACACCTTC. It codes for CASSLSDRVDYGYTF.

The chain links TRBV4-2 to TRBJ1-1; TRBD1 matches 9 bases. J was trimmed by 5 bases and V by 4 bases; bases with no gene match: 11. CDR3 length: 16 residues. Germline CDR1 and CDR2: LGHNA and YNFKEQ. CDR3 in amino acids: CASSPYHRGRTTEAFF. CDR3 DNA sequence: TGTGCCAGCAGCCCCTATCACAGGGGGCGGACAACTGAAGCTTTCTTT.

The V gene is TRBV25-1, the J gene TRBJ2-7, with D perhaps matching TRBD1 (6 bases). Germline V CDR1 and CDR2: MGHDK, SYGVNS. The CDR3 covers 14 residues. Trimming pared 5 bases from V and 4 bases from J, leaving 15 bases between. CDR3 sequence reads: CASSPGTTTYEQYF. CDR3 nucleotides: TGTGCCAGCAGTCCCGGGACAACTACTTACGAGCAGTACTTC.

The J gene is TRBJ1-2, the V gene TRBV5-1; D unclear. The CDR3 runs 12 residues. Germline values: CDR1 SGHRS, CDR2 YFSETQ. The V gene lost 3 bases and the J gene lost 8 bases, with 11 bases spanning the gap. CDR3 nucleotides: TGCGCCAGCAGCTCTCAGAGAGGGGGCTACACCTTC. Protein: CASSSQRGGYTF.

The rearrangement joins TRBV2 to TRBJ2-5; 11 bases map to TRBD1. With 10 bases clipped from V and 4 bases from J, the junction kept 5 bases outside the gene matches. Germline CDR1 reads SNHLY; CDR2 reads FYNNEI. The CDR3 totals 13 residues. CDR3 nucleotides: TGTGCCACCGGACAGGGGGCAGGAGAGACCCAGTACTTC. It is translated as CATGQGAGETQYF.

This chain uses TRBV3-1 (or the pseudogene TRBV3-2) with TRBJ2-3; 12 positions match TRBD2. V dropped 1 base and J dropped 4; count of bases not matched to a gene: 9. Germline V gene lookup returns CDR1 LGHDT and CDR2 YNNKEL (reference sequence). The CDR3 extends over 18 amino acids. The CDR3 region is CASSQAIPSGRAPDTQYF. The CDR3 DNA sequence: TGTGCCAGCAGCCAAGCTATTCCTAGCGGGAGGGCCCCAGATACGCAGTATTTT.

This clone has more than one count but fewer than ten. The chain employs TRBV5-5 and TRBJ2-7, with D possibly TRBD1 on 6 matching bases. The V end was cut by 2 bases, the J end by 3 bases, with 12 bases between. Looked up from germline, CDR1 is SGHKS and CDR2 is YYEKEE (reference sequence). The CDR3 runs to 14 residues. The DNA of the CDR3 is TGTGCCAGCAGCTTATCACAGGGTTTCTACGAGCAGTACTTC. Encoded protein: CASSLSQGFYEQYF.

The chain has TRBV7-8 and TRBJ2-4; 11 positions agree with TRBD2. The CDR3 runs 15 residues. Per germline, CDR1 SGHVS and CDR2 FQNEAQ. With V trimmed by 4 bases and J by 8 bases, 7 bases remained unmatched. The CDR3 nucleotides are TGTGCCAGCAGCTACGGGACTAGCGGTACTTACATTCAGTACTTC. Translated, it gives CASSYGTSGTYIQYF.

The chain couples TRBV20-1 to TRBJ1-2; 9 bases agree with TRBD1. The CDR3 length is 12 residues. With 3 bases clipped from V and 8 bases from J, the junction kept 4 bases outside the gene matches. CDR1 and CDR2 from the germline V gene are DFQATT and SNEGSKA (reference sequence). The CDR3 loop reads CSASGTGYGYTF. Here the CDR3 DNA reads TGCAGTGCTAGTGGGACAGGGTACGGCTACACCTTC.

The gene calls are TRBV27 and TRBJ1-1; maybe TRBD1 (6 bases). The V and J ends lost 3 bases and 4 bases respectively, with 9 bases between them. CDR3 length: 13 residues. Germline V gene data show CDR1 as MNHEY and CDR2 as SMNVEV (reference sequence). DNA for the CDR3: TGTGCCAGCAGTTTGGTAGGGGGCACTGAAGCTTTCTTT. This sequence encodes CASSLVGGTEAFF.

CDR3: CASSTGPGQEEYYGYTF. DNA of the CDR3: TGTGCCAGCAGCACCGGACCCGGACAGGAAGAATACTATGGCTACACCTTC. The chain couples TRBV9 to TRBJ1-2; 7 bases map to TRBD1. Germline-derived CDR1 and CDR2 are SGDLS and YYNGEE. This CDR3 has 17 amino acids. The trim removed 4 bases at V and 3 bases at J, leaving 15 bases unmatched.

This clone was observed a handful of times. CDR3 sequence (DNA): TGTGCCAGCAGCCTAAGACCACATGGACTAGGTGAGCAGTTCTTC. It yields the protein CASSLRPHGLGEQFF. This chain joins TRBV3-1 (or the pseudogene TRBV3-2) and TRBJ2-1, with TRBD2 matching over 7 bases. Trimming cost V 4 bases and J 9 bases; bases outside gene matches: 12. Germline V lookup: CDR1 LGHDT, CDR2 YNNKEL (reference sequence). This CDR3 is built from 15 residues.

The V and J genes are TRBV7-2 and TRBJ1-5; 8 positions match TRBD1. J was trimmed by 2 bases and V by 7 bases; bases with no gene match: 4. Germline CDR1 reads SGHTA; CDR2 reads FQGNSA. The CDR3 is 14 residues long. The CDR3 sequence is CASTPTGGNQPQHF. DNA for the CDR3: TGTGCCAGCACGCCGACAGGGGGCAATCAGCCCCAGCATTTT.

The rearrangement joins TRBV29-1 to TRBJ2-3; D might be TRBD1 (6 bases). The germline V gene has CDR1 SQVTM and CDR2 ANQGSEA. The CDR3 length is 11 residues. V was cut by 7 bases and J by 4 bases, with 9 bases left in between. Written as DNA, the CDR3 is TGCAGCGGACAGGATTCAGATACGCAGTATTTT. The encoded protein is CSGQDSDTQYF.

This clone was seen only once. The rearrangement joins TRBV13 to TRBJ2-2; TRBD2 agrees at 8 bases. Trimming at V came to 10 bases and at J to 1 base, leaving 8 bases not matched to a gene. Germline V gives CDR1 PRHDT, CDR2 FYEKMQ (reference sequence). The CDR3 is 15 residues long. CDR3 sequence reads: CATQGTRGNTGELFF. In nucleotides, the CDR3 is TGTGCCACCCAAGGGACTAGGGGGAACACCGGGGAGCTGTTTTTT.

The chain is built from TRBV7-9 and TRBJ2-1; 7 bases match TRBD2. The V and J ends lost 5 bases and 4 bases, in that order; junction bases with no gene match: 5. This CDR3 spans 14 amino acids. Germline V gene lookup returns CDR1 SEHNR and CDR2 FQNEAQ (reference sequence). CDR3 in amino acids: CASSTASGYNEQFF. The CDR3 DNA reads TGTGCCAGCAGCACGGCTAGCGGATACAATGAGCAGTTCTTC.

The V and J genes are TRBV7-2 and TRBJ2-7, with TRBD2 matching 9 bases. J was trimmed by 2 bases and V by 1 base; bases with no gene match: 6. CDR1 and CDR2 from the germline V gene are SGHTA and FQGNSA. The CDR3 length is 16 residues. The CDR3 loop reads CASSLGLAGGTYEQYF. The CDR3 DNA sequence: TGTGCCAGCAGCTTAGGCTTGGCGGGAGGGACCTACGAGCAGTACTTC.

This sequence joins TRBV25-1 and TRBJ2-7; possibly TRBD2 for D (5 bases). The CDR3 is 13 amino acids. Germline V gene sequence: CDR1 MGHDK, CDR2 SYGVNS. V shed 3 bases and J shed 1 base, with 7 bases lying between them. CDR3: CASSEPGSYEQYF. CDR3 DNA: TGTGCCAGCAGTGAGCCGGGATCCTACGAGCAGTACTTC.

The chain combines TRBV27 with TRBJ1-1; D uncertain. The CDR3 runs 13 residues. The germline V and J ends were trimmed by 3 bases and 6 bases, with 11 bases remaining between them. Germline CDR1 MNHEY, CDR2 SMNVEV (reference sequence). The CDR3 loop is CASSFFGRAEAFF. For the CDR3, the DNA is TGTGCCAGCAGTTTTTTTGGGAGGGCTGAAGCTTTCTTT.

V usage is TRBV15 and J usage is TRBJ2-7, with 8 bases that match TRBD1. CDR1 and CDR2 from the germline V gene are LNHNV and YYDKDF (reference sequence). With V trimmed by 0 bases and J by 5 bases, 15 bases remained unmatched. The CDR3 runs to 18 residues. The CDR3 DNA reads as TGTGCCACCAGCAGAGATCACCCCTTCGGGCAGGGGGCTAACGAGCAGTACTTC. Amino acid sequence: CATSRDHPFGQGANEQYF.

V and J are TRBV18 and TRBJ2-7; 8 positions agree with TRBD1. Looked up from germline, CDR1 is KGHSH and CDR2 is LQKENI. V lost 0 bases to trimming and J lost 3 bases; unmatched junction nucleotides: 4. The CDR3 has 15 amino acids. The CDR3 here is CASSPPLGTGYEQYF. The DNA of the CDR3 is TGTGCCAGCTCACCACCCCTGGGGACAGGCTACGAGCAGTACTTC. The full variable domain, rest sourced from reference TRBV18 and TRBJ2-7, is NAGVMQNPRHLVRRRGQEARLRCSPMKGHSHVYWYRQLPEEGLKFMVYLQKENIIDESGMPKERFSAEFPKEGPSILRIQQVVRGDSAAYFCASSPPLGTGYEQYFGPGTRLTVT.

V gene TRBV15 combines with J gene TRBJ1-1, with a tentative D call TRBD1 (5 bases). Trimming shortened V by 1 base and J by 0 bases, and 12 bases separated the two germline ends. This CDR3 region has 16 residues. CDR1 and CDR2 (germline): LNHNV, YYDKDF (reference sequence). Here the CDR3 reads CATSRGPDTMNTEAFF. The CDR3 nucleotides are TGTGCCACCAGCAGAGGTCCGGACACCATGAACACTGAAGCTTTCTTT.